These 19 T cell receptor beta chains share one sample of origin, sequenced in a study of T cell responses to AZD1222 COVID-19 vaccine. Some clones are missing from TCRdb's copy, which holds only in-frame ones; the method was immunoSEQ multiplex PCR. The table lists around 130,000 clones, around nine tenths of them singletons. Sequences were derived from peripheral blood, sampled on day 0 of AZD1222 vaccination. The receptor set was obtained from an adult in good health.

The rearrangement joins TRBV18 to TRBJ1-3, with D possibly being TRBD1 (6 bases). The V end lost 4 bases, the J end lost 2 bases, and 12 bases lay between the germline ends. Germline V CDR1 and CDR2: KGHSH, LQKENI. The CDR3 extends over 15 amino acids. The CDR3 reads CASSRQENAGNTIYF. Written as DNA, the CDR3 is TGTGCCAGCTCACGACAGGAGAACGCTGGAAACACCATATATTTT.

This clone was seen only once. This sequence joins TRBV29-1 and TRBJ2-7; 8 bases align to TRBD2. Unmatched junction bases numbered 7, after V lost 6 bases and J lost 0 bases. The CDR3 is 14 amino acids. Germline loops: CDR1 SQVTM, CDR2 ANQGSEA. The chain's CDR3 is CSVQGGGSSYEQYF. Here the CDR3 DNA reads TGCAGCGTCCAGGGCGGGGGGAGCTCCTACGAGCAGTACTTC.

This clone was picked up a small number of times. The chain has TRBV4-1 and TRBJ1-3; the D is unclear. The CDR3 runs to 16 residues. Deletions cut 0 bases from V and 3 bases from J, with 12 bases between. Germline V lookup: CDR1 MGHRA, CDR2 YSYEKL. CDR3 region: CASSQERKALGNTIYF. The CDR3 nucleotides read TGCGCCAGCAGCCAAGAGAGGAAGGCTCTTGGAAACACCATATATTTT.

The chain joins TRBV11-2 to TRBJ2-1; D gene unclear. Per germline, CDR1 SGHAT and CDR2 FQNNGV. The V gene lost 5 bases and the J gene lost 8 bases, with 7 bases spanning the gap. The CDR3 loop spans 11 amino acids. CDR3 DNA: TGTGCCAGCAGCGCCCAATATGAGCAGTTCTTC. Translated, it gives CASSAQYEQFF.

V and J are TRBV4-3 and TRBJ2-1, with 7 bases that match TRBD2. Germline lookup yields CDR1 LGHNA and CDR2 YSLEER. This CDR3 is 16 amino acids long. V lost 2 bases and J lost 0; bases outside the gene matches: 4. The CDR3 loop is CASSQQRGLSYNEQFF. In DNA, the CDR3 is TGCGCCAGCAGCCAACAGCGGGGCCTCTCCTACAATGAGCAGTTCTTC.

The V and J genes are TRBV10-3 and TRBJ1-1; the D gene is possibly TRBD1 (6 bases). The germline V gene has CDR1 ENHRY and CDR2 SYGVKD. The CDR3 runs 15 residues. Between the trimmed V and J ends, which lost 0 bases and 4 bases, there was a span of 12 bases. The CDR3 nucleotides read TGTGCCATCAGTGAGTCGGTAGGGGGGGGCACTGAAGCTTTCTTT. Residues: CAISESVGGGTEAFF.

The count of this clone is one. The chain joins TRBV7-9 to TRBJ1-2; D call uncertain. Germline lookup yields CDR1 SEHNR and CDR2 FQNEAQ (reference sequence). Deletions cut 1 base from V and 8 bases from J, with 11 bases between. This CDR3 has 13 residues. This CDR3 is CASSLGGRDGYTF. The CDR3 coding sequence is TGTGCCAGCAGCTTAGGTGGGAGAGACGGCTACACCTTC.

The V call is TRBV27, the J call TRBJ2-1; 14 bases map to TRBD2. From germline, CDR1 is MNHEY and CDR2 SMNVEV (reference sequence). The CDR3 consists of 20 residues. Unmatched junction bases numbered 17, after V lost 7 bases and J lost 3 bases. CDR3 nucleotides: TGTGCCAGCACCCCCCCGTCCGGGACTAGCGGGAGTCTGCACTACAATGAGCAGTTCTTC. Its translation: CASTPPSGTSGSLHYNEQFF.

The V gene is TRBV5-1, the J gene TRBJ2-7, with a weak D call TRBD1 (6 bases). This CDR3 region has 15 residues. Per germline, CDR1 SGHRS and CDR2 YFSETQ. V shed 2 bases and J shed 1 base, with 13 bases lying between them. CDR3 DNA sequence: TGCGCCAGCAGCTTTACAGGGATAGGATCCTACGAGCAGTACTTC. It specifies CASSFTGIGSYEQYF.

The chain recombines TRBV6-5 with TRBJ1-4; 10 nucleotides align to TRBD1. The CDR3 length is 14 residues. With 5 bases clipped from V and 8 bases from J, the junction kept 5 bases outside the gene matches. Germline CDR1 reads MNHEY; CDR2 reads SVGAGI. CDR3 coding DNA: TGTGCCAGCAGTAGGGGGACAGGGGACGAAAAACTGTTTTTT. Amino acid sequence: CASSRGTGDEKLFF.

The chain links TRBV9 to TRBJ2-7; possibly TRBD1 or TRBD2 for D (5 bases each). This CDR3 region has 14 residues. Trimming pared 3 bases from V and 2 bases from J, leaving 12 bases between. CDR1 and CDR2 from the germline V gene are SGDLS and YYNGEE. The CDR3, as DNA: TGTGCCAGCAGCGAATATGGGACCCCCTACGAGCAGTACTTC. Translation gives CASSEYGTPYEQYF.

The V and J genes are TRBV3-1 (or the pseudogene TRBV3-2) and TRBJ1-4, with D unclear. Germline V gene lookup returns CDR1 LGHDT and CDR2 YNNKEL (reference sequence). The ends were cut back, 1 base at V and 8 bases at J, with 20 bases in the middle. CDR3 size: 17 residues. CDR3 loop: CASSQAPTGRHGEKLFF. The DNA for the CDR3 is TGTGCCAGCAGCCAAGCTCCGACTGGCAGGCATGGGGAAAAACTGTTTTTT.

The gene calls are TRBV5-5 and TRBJ1-5; D may be TRBD1 (5 bases). Germline-derived CDR1 and CDR2 are SGHKS and YYEKEE (reference sequence). V was shortened by 3 bases and J by 3 bases, with 13 bases between the two germline ends. The CDR3 runs to 15 residues. The DNA of the CDR3 is TGTGCCAGCAGCTCGGGGGGAGCTTTCAATCAGCCCCAGCATTTT. It yields the protein CASSSGGAFNQPQHF.

The chain joins TRBV12-3 or TRBV12-4 to TRBJ1-1; D uncertain. Trimming stripped 8 bases from V and 1 base from J, with 11 bases between. The CDR3 has 13 residues. The CDR3 region has the DNA TGTGCCAGCGGAGCCCTTAAGAACACTGAAGCTTTCTTT. Its translation: CASGALKNTEAFF.

This clone appeared a single time. This chain connects TRBV19 to TRBJ2-7; D remains unclear. Germline lookup yields CDR1 LNHDA and CDR2 SQIVND (reference sequence). Trimming removed 0 bases from V and 0 bases from J, with 6 bases in between. The CDR3 consists of 14 residues. The CDR3 nucleotides are TGTGCCAGTAGTATAGATTACAACTCCTACGAGCAGTACGTC. It yields the protein CASSIDYNSYEQYV.

The chain couples TRBV29-1 to TRBJ1-5; 8 nucleotides agree with TRBD1. Germline V gene sequence: CDR1 SQVTM, CDR2 ANQGSEA. The CDR3 consists of 13 residues. The junction had 4 bases not matched to a gene; V was cut back by 7 bases and J by 2 bases. The CDR3 DNA sequence: TGCAGCGCTACGACAGGGGGCAATCAGCCCCAGCATTTT. Protein product: CSATTGGNQPQHF.

V is TRBV18 and J is TRBJ2-7; 12 bases map to TRBD2. The ends lost 3 bases at V and 6 bases at J; junction bases unmatched: 6. This CDR3 contains 15 residues. CDR1 is KGHSH and CDR2 is LQKENI in the germline V gene. The CDR3 sequence is CASSPRLAGVTEQYF. CDR3 bases: TGTGCCAGCTCACCCAGACTAGCGGGGGTAACCGAGCAGTACTTC.

This CDR3 reads CASSRRHPDTQYF. The DNA of the CDR3 is TGTGCCAGTAGTAGACGACATCCAGATACGCAGTATTTT. The chain is built from TRBV19 and TRBJ2-3, with unresolved D. The V gene's germline CDR1 is LNHDA and CDR2 SQIVND (reference sequence). The CDR3 has 13 amino acids. With 4 bases removed from V and 4 bases from J, the gap between germline ends came to 9 bases.

The chain uses TRBV18 and TRBJ2-7; 11 positions agree with TRBD2. CDR3 length: 15 residues. Germline CDR1 and CDR2: KGHSH and LQKENI. Trimming took 4 bases from V and 2 from J; bases not matched to a gene: 4. CDR3 nucleotides: TGTGCCAGCTCACTGACTAGCGGGGTAACCTACGAGCAGTACTTC. Amino acid sequence: CASSLTSGVTYEQYF.